This passage covers 13 T cell receptor beta chains from one sample sequenced in a study of blood T cell repertoires in COVID-19. Assay: immunoSEQ multiplex PCR; the TCRdb copy retains only in-frame clones and omits some. The sample lists 400,000 to 450,000 clones, about nine tenths occurring once. Sequencing was performed on peripheral blood. These receptors originate from a young woman with active or convalescent COVID-19.

The rearrangement links TRBV6-5 to TRBJ1-4; 7 bases match TRBD1. The CDR3 runs to 15 residues. From germline, CDR1 is MNHEY and CDR2 SVGAGI. Trimming at V came to 7 bases and at J to 7 bases, leaving 12 bases not matched to a gene. The CDR3 sequence is CASNQPGQLCEKLFF. CDR3 DNA: TGTGCCAGCAACCAACCGGGACAGTTATGTGAAAAACTGTTTTTT.

This sequence joins TRBV5-6 and TRBJ2-7; D remains ambiguous. CDR1 is SGHDT, CDR2 YYEEEE, per germline. The CDR3 covers 11 residues. V lost 2 bases and J lost 3, with 3 bases in between. In DNA, the CDR3 is TGTGCCAGCAGCTTCGGCTACGAGCAGTACTTC. It yields the protein CASSFGYEQYF.

A note on this clone: The same CDR3 is also encoded by other DNA sequences in this sample. This rearrangement joins TRBV5-1 to TRBJ1-4; D is uncertain. V gave up 0 bases and J gave up 3 bases, with 6 bases separating them. The germline V gene has CDR1 SGHRS and CDR2 YFSETQ. This CDR3 comprises 14 residues. CDR3 sequence (DNA): TGCGCCAGCAGCTTGGCAGGTTCTAATGAAAAACTGTTTTTT. It is translated as CASSLAGSNEKLFF.

The genes are TRBV5-1 and TRBJ1-2; 8 bases line up with TRBD1. The CDR3 extends over 16 amino acids. The V gene's germline CDR1 is SGHRS and CDR2 YFSETQ. V was clipped by 4 bases and J by 8 bases; unmatched bases: 16. The CDR3 spells CASSMVFDRGLGGYTF. The CDR3 nucleotides are TGCGCCAGCAGCATGGTATTCGACAGGGGTTTAGGCGGCTACACCTTC.

This chain links TRBV29-1 with TRBJ1-5, with a weak D call TRBD1 (5 bases). Between the trimmed V and J ends, which lost 1 base and 7 bases, there was a span of 14 bases. The length of the CDR3 is 14 residues. Germline CDR1 is SQVTM and CDR2 is ANQGSEA. DNA of the CDR3: TGCAGCGTTGAAGTGGGGGGGGTAGGACAGCCCCAGCATTTT. Its translation is CSVEVGGVGQPQHF.

The chain recombines TRBV11-1 with TRBJ2-2, with TRBD2 matching over 10 bases. In germline, CDR1 is SGHAT, CDR2 FQDESV (reference sequence). The ends lost 9 bases at V and 2 bases at J; junction bases unmatched: 9. This CDR3 contains 16 residues. This chain's CDR3 is CASTILAGDNTGELFF. Here the CDR3 DNA reads TGTGCCAGTACCATCCTAGCGGGGGACAACACCGGGGAGCTGTTTTTT.

The gene calls are TRBV10-3 and TRBJ1-1, with D uncertain. Per the germline V gene, CDR1 is ENHRY and CDR2 is SYGVKD. This CDR3 comprises 14 residues. V gave up 7 bases and J gave up 4 bases, with 16 bases separating them. In nucleotides, the CDR3 is TGTGCCATCAAGTCCTTGCTTGTCGGCACTGAAGCTTTCTTT. Translation: CAIKSLLVGTEAFF.

This clone was detected only a few times. V usage is TRBV2 and J usage is TRBJ1-2; 8 positions match TRBD1. V dropped 5 bases and J dropped 6; count of bases not matched to a gene: 5. Germline CDR1 SNHLY, CDR2 FYNNEI. This CDR3 has 13 residues. CDR3 protein: CASSTDRVHGYTF. In DNA form, the CDR3 reads TGTGCCAGCAGTACGGACAGGGTCCATGGCTACACCTTC.

The chain uses TRBV11-2 and TRBJ1-6; maybe TRBD1 (5 bases). V lost 0 bases to trimming and J lost 9 bases, with 18 bases between them. Germline V CDR1 and CDR2: SGHAT, FQNNGV. The CDR3 spans 17 residues. CDR3 sequence (DNA): TGTGCCAGCAGCTTAGATCTAACGGGGGTGAGGGGTTCACCCCTCCACTTT. This gives the protein CASSLDLTGVRGSPLHF.

This clone has only one observation. V and J are TRBV29-1 and TRBJ1-5; a weak D match, TRBD1 (5 bases). Germline V gives CDR1 SQVTM, CDR2 ANQGSEA. The CDR3 contains 13 residues. Trimming left V 1 base short and J 5 bases short, with 9 bases between. CDR3 sequence (DNA): TGCAGCGTTGAAGTGGAAGGGGATCAGCCCCAGCATTTT. This codes for CSVEVEGDQPQHF. Looking up the rest from reference TRBV29-1 and TRBJ1-5 gives the full variable domain: SAVISQKPSRDICQRGTSLTIQCQVDSQVTMMFWYRQQPGQSLTLIATANQGSEATYESGFVIDKFPISRPNLTFSTLTVSNMSPEDSSIYLCSVEVEGDQPQHFGDGTRLSIL.

The chain uses TRBV7-9 and TRBJ2-1; perhaps TRBD1 as D (7 bases). This CDR3 has 17 amino acids. Germline V gives CDR1 SEHNR, CDR2 FQNEAQ (reference sequence). Trimming pared 3 bases from V and 9 bases from J, leaving 24 bases between. CDR3 DNA: TGTGCCAGCAGCTTGGAAACAGGGGACTGGAATACGGGTGAGCAGTTCTTC. Translating gives CASSLETGDWNTGEQFF. Together with reference TRBV7-9 and TRBJ2-1, the CDR3 gives the full variable domain: DTGVSQNPRHKITKRGQNVTFRCDPISEHNRLYWYRQTLGQGPEFLTYFQNEAQLEKSRLLSDRFSAERPKGSFSTLEIQRTEQGDSAMYLCASSLETGDWNTGEQFFGPGTRLTVL.

This chain joins TRBV9 and TRBJ1-2, with unresolved D. CDR1 SGDLS and CDR2 YYNGEE come from the germline V gene. V was clipped by 4 bases and J by 4 bases, with 14 bases between them. CDR3 length: 14 residues. CDR3 nucleotides: TGTGCCAGCAGCTTACGGGAATTTGGCTATGGCTACACCTTC. It codes for CASSLREFGYGYTF.

The CDR3: CASSYDRGTGGYTF. Here the CDR3 DNA reads TGCGCCAGCAGTTATGACAGGGGGACGGGTGGCTACACCTTC. This chain uses TRBV10-2 with TRBJ1-2, with 9 bases fitting TRBD1. Germline loops: CDR1 WSHSY, CDR2 SAAADI. V dropped 5 bases and J dropped 7; count of bases not matched to a gene: 8. The length of the CDR3 is 14 residues.